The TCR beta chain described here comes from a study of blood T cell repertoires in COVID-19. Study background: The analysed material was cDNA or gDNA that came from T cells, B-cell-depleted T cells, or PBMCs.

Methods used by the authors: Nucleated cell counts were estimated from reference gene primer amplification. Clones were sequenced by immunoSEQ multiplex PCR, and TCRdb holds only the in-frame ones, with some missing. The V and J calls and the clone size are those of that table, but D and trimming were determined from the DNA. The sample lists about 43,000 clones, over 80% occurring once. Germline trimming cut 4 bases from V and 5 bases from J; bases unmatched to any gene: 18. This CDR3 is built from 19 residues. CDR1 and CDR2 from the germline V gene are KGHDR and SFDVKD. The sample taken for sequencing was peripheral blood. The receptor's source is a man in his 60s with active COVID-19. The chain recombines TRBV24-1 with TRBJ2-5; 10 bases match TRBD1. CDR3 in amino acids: CATSDSGPTGQGSRETQYF. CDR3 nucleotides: TGTGCCACCAGTGACTCGGGGCCCACGGGACAGGGGTCCAGGGAGACCCAGTACTTC.